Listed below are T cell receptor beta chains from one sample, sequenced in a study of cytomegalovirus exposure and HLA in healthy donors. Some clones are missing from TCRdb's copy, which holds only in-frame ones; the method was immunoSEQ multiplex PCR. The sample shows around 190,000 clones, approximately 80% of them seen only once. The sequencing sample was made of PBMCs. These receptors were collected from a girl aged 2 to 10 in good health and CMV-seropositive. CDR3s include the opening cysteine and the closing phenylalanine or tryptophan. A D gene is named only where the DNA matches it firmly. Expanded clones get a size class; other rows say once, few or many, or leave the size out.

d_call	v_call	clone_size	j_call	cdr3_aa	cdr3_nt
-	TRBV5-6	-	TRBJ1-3	CASSLGPDSGNSIYF	TGTGCCAGCAGCTTGGGGCCTGACTCTGGAAACTCCATATATTTT
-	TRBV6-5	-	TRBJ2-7	CASSYPGSGTKYEQYF	TGTGCCAGCAGTTACCCGGGATCCGGGACAAAATACGAGCAGTACTTC
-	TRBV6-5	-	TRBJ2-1	CASARRNEQFF	TGTGCCAGCGCCCGGAGGAATGAGCAGTTCTTC
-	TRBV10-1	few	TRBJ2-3	CASSVGGPTDTQYF	TGCGCCAGCAGTGTCGGGGGGCCCACAGATACGCAGTATTTT
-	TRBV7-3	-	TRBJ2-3	CASSLQGGIGTDTQYF	TGTGCCAGCAGCCTACAGGGTGGTATTGGCACAGATACGCAGTATTTT
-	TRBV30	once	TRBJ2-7	CAWSTGQGSYEQYF	TGTGCCTGGAGTACAGGACAAGGCTCCTACGAGCAGTACTTC
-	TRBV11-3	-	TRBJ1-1	CASSLVFGISGTEAFF	TGTGCCAGCAGCTTAGTTTTCGGTATTAGCGGCACTGAAGCTTTCTTT
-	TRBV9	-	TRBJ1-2	CASSDPRGYTF	TGTGCCAGCAGCGATCCTAGAGGCTACACCTTC
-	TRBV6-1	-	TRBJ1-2	CASTDRGNNYGYTF	TGTGCCAGCACCGACCGGGGTAACAACTATGGCTACACCTTC
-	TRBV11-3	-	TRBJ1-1	CASSFKENEAFF	TGTGCCAGCAGCTTCAAGGAGAATGAAGCTTTCTTT
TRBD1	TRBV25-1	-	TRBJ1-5	CASSGQGTGNQPQHF	TGTGCCAGCAGCGGACAGGGAACTGGGAATCAGCCCCAGCATTTT
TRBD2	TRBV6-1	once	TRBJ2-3	CASISGGTTDTQYF	TGTGCCAGCATAAGCGGGGGGACCACAGATACGCAGTATTTT
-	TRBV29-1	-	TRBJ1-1	CSVEDRWARNTEAFF	TGCAGCGTTGAAGATCGTTGGGCCCGGAACACTGAAGCTTTCTTT
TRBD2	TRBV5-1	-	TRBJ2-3	CASSLRGGAEDTQYF	TGCGCCAGCAGCTTGCGCGGGGGGGCCGAAGATACGCAGTATTTT
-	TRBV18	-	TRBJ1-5	CASSPPLSNQPQHF	TGTGCCAGCTCACCACCGTTAAGCAATCAGCCCCAGCATTTT
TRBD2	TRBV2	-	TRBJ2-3	CASARDYTDTQYF	TGTGCCAGCGCTCGGGACTACACAGATACGCAGTATTTT
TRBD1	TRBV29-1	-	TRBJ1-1	CSAQGQPNTEAFF	TGCAGCGCGCAGGGACAGCCGAACACTGAAGCTTTCTTT
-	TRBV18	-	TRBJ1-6	CASSLEGNSPLHF	TGTGCCAGCTCACTGGAGGGAAATTCACCCCTCCACTTT
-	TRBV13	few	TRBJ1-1	CASSPPGTNTEAFF	TGTGCCAGCAGCCCCCCAGGAACGAACACTGAAGCTTTCTTT
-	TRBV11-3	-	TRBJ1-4	CASTSNAGKLFF	TGTGCCAGCACCTCAAATGCCGGAAAACTGTTTTTT
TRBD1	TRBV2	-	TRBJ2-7	CASRGTGSYEQYF	TGTGCCAGCAGGGGGACAGGTTCCTACGAGCAGTACTTC
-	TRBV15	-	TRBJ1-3	CATSRDITSSGNTIYF	TGTGCCACCAGCAGAGATATTACGAGCTCTGGAAACACCATATATTTT
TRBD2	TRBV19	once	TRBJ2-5	CASSTRPRAGGTQYF	TGTGCCAGTAGCACGAGGCCTAGGGCGGGGGGCACCCAGTACTTC
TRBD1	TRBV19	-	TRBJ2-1	CASSSQQGVEYNEQFF	TGTGCCAGTAGTTCCCAACAGGGGGTCGAATACAATGAGCAGTTCTTC
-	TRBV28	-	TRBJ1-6	CASSPPGRADSPLHF	TGTGCCAGCAGCCCTCCCGGCAGGGCCGATTCACCCCTCCACTTT
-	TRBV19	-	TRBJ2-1	CATKDRSEYNEQFF	TGTGCCACTAAGGACAGATCCGAGTACAATGAGCAGTTCTTC
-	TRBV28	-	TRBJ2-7	CASMRAGPSYEQYF	TGTGCCAGCATGAGGGCGGGGCCTTCCTACGAGCAGTACTTC
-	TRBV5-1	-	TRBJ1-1	CASSARPGTEAFF	TGCGCCAGCAGCGCCCGTCCAGGCACTGAAGCTTTCTTT
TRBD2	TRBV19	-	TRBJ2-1	CASSIYRTSGRDNEQFF	TGTGCCAGTAGTATATACCGGACTAGCGGGAGGGACAATGAGCAGTTCTTC
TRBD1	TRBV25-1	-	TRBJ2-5	CASSDPRGQETQYF	TGTGCCAGCAGTGATCCCAGGGGGCAAGAGACCCAGTACTTC
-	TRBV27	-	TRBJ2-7	CASRLDTSGSYEQYF	TGTGCCAGCAGGCTTGACACTTCTGGCTCCTACGAGCAGTACTTC
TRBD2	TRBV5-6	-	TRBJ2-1	CASSALAGADSYNEQFF	TGTGCCAGCAGCGCACTAGCGGGGGCCGACTCCTACAATGAGCAGTTCTTC
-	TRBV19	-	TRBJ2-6	CASSDNSGANVLTF	TGTGCCAGTAGTGACAACTCTGGGGCCAACGTCCTGACTTTC
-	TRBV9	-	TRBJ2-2	CASSPTGGNTGELFF	TGTGCCAGCAGCCCCACCGGGGGGAACACCGGGGAGCTGTTTTTT
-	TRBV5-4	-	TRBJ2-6	CASSLGGEAGANVLTF	TGTGCCAGCAGCTTGGGCGGGGAGGCTGGGGCCAACGTCCTGACTTTC
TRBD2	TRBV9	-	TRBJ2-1	CASSVNLAESYNEQFF	TGTGCCAGCAGCGTAAACCTAGCGGAATCCTACAATGAGCAGTTCTTC
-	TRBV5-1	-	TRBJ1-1	CASRLDSHNTEAFF	TGCGCCAGCAGACTCGACAGTCACAACACTGAAGCTTTCTTT
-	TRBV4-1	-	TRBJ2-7	CASSQDLWSRATPLTYEQYF	TGCGCCAGCAGCCAAGATCTCTGGAGCAGGGCTACACCCTTAACCTACGAGCAGTACTTC
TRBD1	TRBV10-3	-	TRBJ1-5	CAISRDSNQPQHF	TGTGCCATCAGCCGGGACAGTAATCAGCCCCAGCATTTT
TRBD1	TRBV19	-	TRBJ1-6	CASSIQGTGSPLHF	TGTGCCAGTAGTATTCAGGGGACAGGCTCACCCCTCCACTTT
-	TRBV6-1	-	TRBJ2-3	CASSVLGLYTQYF	TGTGCCAGCAGTGTACTGGGACTTTATACGCAGTATTTT
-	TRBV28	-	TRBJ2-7	CASKSPAYEQYF	TGTGCCAGCAAGAGTCCGGCCTACGAGCAGTACTTC
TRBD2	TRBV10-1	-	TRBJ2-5	CASGGVTSGSSRSETQYF	TGCGCCAGCGGGGGGGTTACTAGCGGGAGCAGCCGATCAGAGACCCAGTACTTC
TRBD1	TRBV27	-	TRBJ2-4	CASSSTGDFKNIQYF	TGTGCCAGCAGTTCGACAGGGGATTTTAAAAACATTCAGTACTTC
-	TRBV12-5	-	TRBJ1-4	CASGLSHYEKLFF	TGTGCTAGTGGTTTATCCCACTATGAAAAACTGTTTTTT
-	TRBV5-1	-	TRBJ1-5	CASSLASNQPQHF	TGCGCCAGCAGCTTGGCAAGCAATCAGCCCCAGCATTTT
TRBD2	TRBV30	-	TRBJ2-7	CAWSVRGIGLALPHEQYF	TGTGCCTGGAGTGTTCGAGGCATCGGACTAGCGCTCCCACACGAGCAGTACTTC
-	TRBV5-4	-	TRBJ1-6	CASSSTGHYSPLHF	TGTGCCAGCAGCTCGACAGGTCATTATTCACCCCTCCACTTT
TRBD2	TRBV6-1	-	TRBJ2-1	CASSENLAGSNEQFF	TGTGCCAGCAGTGAAAATCTAGCGGGGAGCAATGAGCAGTTCTTC
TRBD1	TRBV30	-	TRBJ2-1	CAWSDSGTGFNEQFF	TGTGCCTGGAGCGATAGTGGGACAGGGTTCAATGAGCAGTTCTTC
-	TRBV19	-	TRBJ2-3	CASSIIGQGRDTQYF	TGTGCCAGTAGTATAATAGGGCAGGGCAGAGATACGCAGTATTTT
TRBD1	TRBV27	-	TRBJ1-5	CASSRRGTGDSNQPQHF	TGTGCCAGCAGTCGCCGTGGGACAGGGGATAGCAATCAGCCCCAGCATTTT
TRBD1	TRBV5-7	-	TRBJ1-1	CASSCRGRETEAFF	TGTGCCAGCAGCTGCAGGGGGCGCGAGACTGAAGCTTTCTTT
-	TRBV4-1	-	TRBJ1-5	CASSQVAGGDRSGGNQPQHF	TGCGCCAGCAGCCAAGTCGCAGGCGGAGACCGCTCAGGGGGCAATCAGCCCCAGCATTTT
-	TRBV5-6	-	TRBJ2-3	CASTVFGPSVITDTQYF	TGTGCCAGCACCGTTTTTGGGCCCTCCGTCATCACAGATACGCAGTATTTT